The rows below give T cell receptor beta chains drawn from one sample of a study of early T cells in non-severe SARS-CoV-2 infection. TCRdb independently ran MiXCR on the 5' RACE reads; one entry per CDR3 protein. The table includes 25,000 to 30,000 distinct CDR3 sequences, about 4.5% detected once. The sample consisted of whole blood. Receptors were obtained from an adult who was a healthcare worker with PCR-confirmed SARS-CoV-2 infection or an uninfected control (not recorded which). The CDR3 runs from the conserved cysteine through the conserved F or W. Fields, in order: V gene, D gene, J gene, clone size, CDR3 protein, CDR3 DNA. The D gene is left open where the match is weak. Only part of the rows carry a size: once, few, many, or a class if the clone is expanded.

V gene: TRBV6-1
D gene: NA
J gene: TRBJ2-7
clone size: many
CDR3 protein: CASSEGTEAPYEQYF
CDR3 DNA: TGTGCCAGCAGTGAAGGGACAGAGGCTCCCTACGAGCAGTACTTC

V gene: TRBV4-3
D gene: TRBD1
J gene: TRBJ1-6
clone size: many
CDR3 protein: CASSQTGGPNSPLHF
CDR3 DNA: TGCGCCAGCAGCCAAACAGGGGGCCCTAATTCACCCCTCCACTTT

V gene: TRBV7-2
D gene: NA
J gene: TRBJ1-5
clone size: many
CDR3 protein: CASSLRQGTTQPQHF
CDR3 DNA: TGTGCCAGCAGCTTAAGGCAGGGGACGACTCAGCCCCAGCATTTT

V gene: TRBV7-3
D gene: TRBD1
J gene: TRBJ1-1
clone size: many
CDR3 protein: CASSLSGGRAEAFF
CDR3 DNA: TGTGCCAGCAGCCTATCAGGGGGCAGGGCTGAAGCTTTCTTT

V gene: TRBV28
D gene: NA
J gene: TRBJ2-2
clone size: few
CDR3 protein: CASSLNQGRTGELFF
CDR3 DNA: TGTGCCAGCAGTTTAAACCAGGGGAGGACCGGGGAGCTGTTTTTT

V gene: TRBV13
D gene: TRBD2
J gene: TRBJ2-3
clone size: medium-sized
CDR3 protein: CASSSRPGLSTDTQYF
CDR3 DNA: TGTGCCAGCAGCTCCCGTCCGGGACTAAGCACAGATACGCAGTATTTT

V gene: TRBV5-5
D gene: TRBD1
J gene: TRBJ1-4
clone size: many
CDR3 protein: CASSEDTGTGSEKLFF
CDR3 DNA: TGTGCCAGCAGCGAGGACACCGGGACAGGGTCTGAAAAACTGTTTTTT

V gene: TRBV6-1
D gene: NA
J gene: TRBJ2-5
clone size: few
CDR3 protein: CASSEVQGGQETQYF
CDR3 DNA: TGTGCCAGCAGCGAGGTACAGGGGGGGCAAGAGACCCAGTACTTC

V gene: TRBV12-3/TRBV12-4
D gene: NA
J gene: TRBJ1-5
clone size: many
CDR3 protein: CASSLAGTFNQPQHF
CDR3 DNA: TGTGCCAGCAGTTTAGCGGGGACTTTCAATCAGCCCCAGCATTTT

V gene: TRBV11-2
D gene: TRBD2
J gene: TRBJ2-1
clone size: many
CDR3 protein: CASSQTSGGANEQFF
CDR3 DNA: TGTGCCAGCAGCCAGACTAGCGGGGGTGCAAATGAGCAGTTCTTC

V gene: TRBV5-1
D gene: TRBD1
J gene: TRBJ2-7
clone size: many
CDR3 protein: CASSLGRQGSYEQYF
CDR3 DNA: TGCGCCAGCAGCTTGGGGCGACAGGGGTCCTACGAGCAGTACTTC

V gene: TRBV6-5
D gene: TRBD2
J gene: TRBJ2-5
clone size: many
CDR3 protein: CASSHGSSGDQETQYF
CDR3 DNA: TGTGCCAGCAGCCACGGGTCTAGCGGGGACCAAGAGACCCAGTACTTC

V gene: TRBV9
D gene: NA
J gene: TRBJ1-1
clone size: many
CDR3 protein: CASSVVAGNTEAFF
CDR3 DNA: TGTGCCAGCAGCGTCGTGGCAGGGAACACTGAAGCTTTCTTT

V gene: TRBV21-1
D gene: NA
J gene: TRBJ1-1
clone size: many
CDR3 protein: CASSRDRETEAFF
CDR3 DNA: TGTGCCAGCAGCCGGGACAGGGAAACTGAAGCTTTCTTT

V gene: TRBV5-1
D gene: NA
J gene: TRBJ1-2
clone size: many
CDR3 protein: CASSPGEGVYGYTF
CDR3 DNA: TGCGCCAGCAGCCCCGGCGAAGGGGTCTATGGCTACACCTTC

V gene: TRBV6-2/TRBV6-3
D gene: NA
J gene: TRBJ2-7
clone size: many
CDR3 protein: CASSSTERVRTYEQYF
CDR3 DNA: TGTGCCAGCAGTTCGACAGAAAGGGTGAGAACCTACGAGCAGTACTTC

V gene: TRBV27
D gene: TRBD1
J gene: TRBJ2-1
clone size: many
CDR3 protein: CASSLDRANEQFF
CDR3 DNA: TGTGCCAGCAGTCTCGACAGGGCCAATGAGCAGTTCTTC

V gene: TRBV14
D gene: TRBD1
J gene: TRBJ1-4
clone size: NA
CDR3 protein: CASSQGKRTGENEKLFF
CDR3 DNA: TGTGCCAGCAGCCAAGGAAAACGGACAGGGGAGAATGAAAAACTGTTTTTT

V gene: TRBV12-3/TRBV12-4
D gene: TRBD2
J gene: TRBJ2-1
clone size: many
CDR3 protein: CASSLVGLAGWQFF
CDR3 DNA: TGTGCCAGCAGTTTAGTCGGACTAGCGGGATGGCAGTTCTTC

V gene: TRBV12-3/TRBV12-4
D gene: NA
J gene: TRBJ2-7
clone size: many
CDR3 protein: CASSRPGVESYEQYF
CDR3 DNA: TGTGCCAGCAGCCGCCCCGGGGTCGAATCCTACGAGCAGTACTTC

V gene: TRBV28
D gene: NA
J gene: TRBJ2-2
clone size: many
CDR3 protein: CASSHQNTGELFF
CDR3 DNA: TGTGCCAGCAGTCACCAGAACACCGGGGAGCTGTTTTTT

V gene: TRBV5-5
D gene: NA
J gene: TRBJ1-5
clone size: medium-sized
CDR3 protein: CASSSDPANRPQHF
CDR3 DNA: TGTGCCAGCAGCTCGGACCCCGCCAATCGTCCCCAGCATTTT

V gene: TRBV20-1
D gene: NA
J gene: TRBJ1-1
clone size: many
CDR3 protein: CSASRQLTEAFF
CDR3 DNA: TGCAGTGCTAGCCGACAGTTGACTGAAGCTTTCTTT

V gene: TRBV10-3
D gene: TRBD2
J gene: TRBJ2-3
clone size: many
CDR3 protein: CAIGTSGGADTQYF
CDR3 DNA: TGTGCCATCGGGACTAGCGGGGGTGCAGATACGCAGTATTTT

V gene: TRBV3-1
D gene: NA
J gene: TRBJ2-7
clone size: many
CDR3 protein: CASSQEVQGSYEQYF
CDR3 DNA: TGTGCCAGCAGCCAAGAAGTGCAGGGTAGCTACGAGCAGTACTTC

V gene: TRBV10-1
D gene: NA
J gene: TRBJ1-1
clone size: many
CDR3 protein: CASSETRYTEAFF
CDR3 DNA: TGCGCCAGCAGTGAAACGAGGTACACTGAAGCTTTCTTT

V gene: TRBV6-2/TRBV6-3
D gene: NA
J gene: TRBJ2-6
clone size: many
CDR3 protein: CASSDRDSGANVLTF
CDR3 DNA: TGTGCCAGCAGTGATCGGGACTCTGGGGCCAACGTCCTGACTTTC

V gene: TRBV5-1
D gene: NA
J gene: TRBJ1-1
clone size: many
CDR3 protein: CASSLGFMDRGTEAFF
CDR3 DNA: TGCGCCAGCAGCTTGGGCTTCATGGATCGCGGCACTGAAGCTTTCTTT

V gene: TRBV19
D gene: TRBD2
J gene: TRBJ2-2
clone size: few
CDR3 protein: CASAGAGELFF
CDR3 DNA: TGTGCAAGTGCGGGGGCCGGGGAGCTGTTTTTT

V gene: TRBV30
D gene: NA
J gene: TRBJ1-1
clone size: NA
CDR3 protein: CAWSQTSWAEAFF
CDR3 DNA: TGTGCCTGGAGCCAGACCAGCTGGGCTGAAGCTTTCTTT

V gene: TRBV29-1
D gene: NA
J gene: TRBJ1-5
clone size: many
CDR3 protein: CSVEQGGGQPQHF
CDR3 DNA: TGCAGCGTTGAGCAGGGTGGCGGTCAGCCCCAGCATTTT

V gene: TRBV14
D gene: NA
J gene: TRBJ2-1
clone size: many
CDR3 protein: CASSRVPDEQFF
CDR3 DNA: TGTGCCAGCAGCCGAGTTCCGGATGAGCAGTTCTTC

V gene: TRBV28
D gene: TRBD1
J gene: TRBJ1-3
clone size: many
CDR3 protein: CASSTRQGDFSGNTIYF
CDR3 DNA: TGTGCCAGCAGTACCCGACAGGGGGATTTCTCTGGAAACACCATATATTTT

V gene: TRBV21-1
D gene: NA
J gene: TRBJ1-1
clone size: many
CDR3 protein: CASSNSRTHEAFF
CDR3 DNA: TGTGCCAGCAGCAACTCCCGAACACATGAAGCTTTCTTT

V gene: TRBV28
D gene: NA
J gene: TRBJ1-2
clone size: NA
CDR3 protein: CASSLLPGDYGYTF
CDR3 DNA: TGTGCCAGCAGTTTATTACCAGGGGACTATGGCTACACCTTC

V gene: TRBV12-3/TRBV12-4
D gene: TRBD1
J gene: TRBJ2-6
clone size: many
CDR3 protein: CASSFWQGAFGANVLTF
CDR3 DNA: TGTGCCAGCAGTTTTTGGCAGGGGGCATTTGGGGCCAACGTCCTGACTTTC

V gene: TRBV7-8
D gene: NA
J gene: TRBJ1-5
clone size: NA
CDR3 protein: CASSLVGNQPQHF
CDR3 DNA: TGTGCCAGCAGCTTAGTTGGAAATCAGCCCCAGCATTTT

V gene: TRBV7-2
D gene: NA
J gene: TRBJ1-1
clone size: many
CDR3 protein: CASRRGQNTEAFF
CDR3 DNA: TGTGCCAGCAGGAGGGGACAGAACACTGAAGCTTTCTTT

V gene: TRBV28
D gene: NA
J gene: TRBJ2-7
clone size: many
CDR3 protein: CASSLRAGYHPYEQYF
CDR3 DNA: TGTGCCAGCAGTTTGAGGGCAGGGTACCACCCCTACGAGCAGTACTTC

V gene: TRBV7-9
D gene: TRBD1
J gene: TRBJ1-5
clone size: many
CDR3 protein: CASSLGGTGASNQPQHF
CDR3 DNA: TGTGCCAGCAGCTTAGGGGGTACAGGGGCCAGCAATCAGCCCCAGCATTTT

V gene: TRBV7-9
D gene: TRBD1
J gene: TRBJ2-3
clone size: many
CDR3 protein: CASSLARGQGRADTQYF
CDR3 DNA: TGTGCCAGCAGCTTAGCGCGAGGACAGGGAAGGGCAGATACGCAGTATTTT

V gene: TRBV12-3/TRBV12-4
D gene: TRBD1
J gene: TRBJ1-1
clone size: many
CDR3 protein: CASSFAWYRGNAEAFF
CDR3 DNA: TGTGCCAGCAGTTTTGCATGGTACAGGGGAAACGCTGAAGCTTTCTTT

V gene: TRBV18
D gene: NA
J gene: TRBJ1-2
clone size: few
CDR3 protein: CASSPGDRYGYTF
CDR3 DNA: TGTGCCAGCTCACCGGGGGATCGCTATGGCTACACCTTC

V gene: TRBV12-3/TRBV12-4
D gene: TRBD1
J gene: TRBJ2-7
clone size: few
CDR3 protein: CASSPRTGGNEQYF
CDR3 DNA: TGTGCCAGCAGTCCAAGGACAGGGGGCAACGAGCAGTACTTC

V gene: TRBV6-4
D gene: TRBD2
J gene: TRBJ2-1
clone size: many
CDR3 protein: CASSVLADSYNEQFF
CDR3 DNA: TGTGCCAGCAGCGTACTAGCGGACTCCTACAATGAGCAGTTCTTC

V gene: TRBV19
D gene: NA
J gene: TRBJ1-5
clone size: many
CDR3 protein: CASSILSDSNQPQHF
CDR3 DNA: TGTGCCAGTAGTATTCTCTCTGATAGCAATCAGCCCCAGCATTTT

V gene: TRBV10-1
D gene: NA
J gene: TRBJ2-5
clone size: NA
CDR3 protein: CASSEGGLETQYF
CDR3 DNA: TGCGCCAGCAGTGAAGGGGGTTTAGAGACCCAGTACTTC

V gene: TRBV20-1
D gene: TRBD1
J gene: TRBJ1-6
clone size: many
CDR3 protein: CSARVSTGFNSPLHF
CDR3 DNA: TGCAGTGCTAGAGTTTCGACAGGGTTTAATTCACCCCTCCACTTT

V gene: TRBV9
D gene: NA
J gene: TRBJ2-7
clone size: few
CDR3 protein: CASSATGVSYEQYF
CDR3 DNA: TGTGCCAGCAGCGCCACCGGTGTTTCCTACGAGCAGTACTTC

V gene: TRBV11-2
D gene: TRBD1
J gene: TRBJ1-5
clone size: many
CDR3 protein: CASSRQGGNQPQHF
CDR3 DNA: TGTGCCAGCAGCCGACAGGGGGGCAATCAGCCCCAGCATTTT

V gene: TRBV7-2
D gene: TRBD1
J gene: TRBJ1-2
clone size: many
CDR3 protein: CASSLVGGQGRGEYGYTF
CDR3 DNA: TGTGCCAGCAGCTTAGTGGGAGGACAGGGGCGCGGGGAGTATGGCTACACCTTC

V gene: TRBV9
D gene: NA
J gene: TRBJ2-5
clone size: many
CDR3 protein: CASSLMGVVQETQYF
CDR3 DNA: TGTGCCAGCAGCCTCATGGGGGTCGTCCAAGAGACCCAGTACTTC

V gene: TRBV28
D gene: NA
J gene: TRBJ1-1
clone size: many
CDR3 protein: CASRPKDIRTEAFF
CDR3 DNA: TGTGCCAGTAGACCAAAGGACATTCGAACTGAAGCTTTCTTT

V gene: TRBV7-6
D gene: NA
J gene: TRBJ2-2
clone size: medium-sized
CDR3 protein: CASSLAGSGELFF
CDR3 DNA: TGTGCCAGCAGCTTAGCAGGCTCCGGGGAGCTGTTTTTT